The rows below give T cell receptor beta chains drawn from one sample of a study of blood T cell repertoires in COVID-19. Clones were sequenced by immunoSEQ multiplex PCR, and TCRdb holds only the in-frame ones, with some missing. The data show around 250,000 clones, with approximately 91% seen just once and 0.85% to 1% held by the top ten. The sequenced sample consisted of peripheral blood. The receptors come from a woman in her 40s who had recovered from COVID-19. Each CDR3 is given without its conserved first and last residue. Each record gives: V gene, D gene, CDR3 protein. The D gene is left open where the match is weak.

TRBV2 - ASSFRLTGNEQF
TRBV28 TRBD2 ASSSLPSGRETQY
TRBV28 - ASSFRETQY
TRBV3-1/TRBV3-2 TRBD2 ASSQDAGGRGTQY
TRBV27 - ASSPRTVIPYEQY
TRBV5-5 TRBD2 ASSLAREGYTGELF
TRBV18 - ASSPTADTQY
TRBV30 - AWAHRTSPYEQY
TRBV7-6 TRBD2 ASSHGTSGSTGELF
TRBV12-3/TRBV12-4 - ASSLAENYGYT
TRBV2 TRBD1 ASSEGTGGTGYT
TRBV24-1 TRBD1 ASADRRYNEQF
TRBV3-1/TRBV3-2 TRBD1 ASRETGPGKQGSRTDTQY
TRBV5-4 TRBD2 ASSLLAREGSGELF
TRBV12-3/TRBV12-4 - ASSLNALYGYT
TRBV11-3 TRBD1 ASSLDLGQGNTGELF
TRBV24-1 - ATSAANRGNDGYT